Below, 16 T cell receptor beta chains from the same sample are listed, as sequenced in a study of human T cells and chemical hapten exposure. The time point is: patch test 3, about 24 weeks after DPC sensitization. Treatment indicated: therapeutic diphenylcyclopropenone sensitization with weekly scalp DPC. TCRdb passed the RACE reads through MiXCR, listing each CDR3 protein once. Among 150,000 to 200,000 distinct CDR3 sequences listed, 24% were seen once. The specimen was whole blood, collected in connection with sensitization to the hapten diphenylcyclopropenone (DPC). The receptors originated from a woman aged 40 to 50 with alopecia areata. Some clones in this sample may be carry-over from other donors' samples.

V usage is TRBV4-2 and J usage is TRBJ1-5, with TRBD1 as a possible D gene (5 bases). The germline V gene encodes CDR1 LGHNA and CDR2 YNFKEQ. The CDR3 has 12 amino acids. V shed 6 bases and J shed 7 bases, with 10 bases lying between them. This CDR3 is CASSRGGQPQHF. CDR3 bases: TGTGCCAGCAGTCGGGGGGGACAGCCCCAGCATTTT.

The chain carries TRBV7-9 and TRBJ2-1; a weak D match, TRBD1 (6 bases). Trimming removed 6 bases from V and 9 bases from J, with 15 bases in between. There are 13 residues in the CDR3. The V gene's germline CDR1 is SEHNR and CDR2 FQNEAQ (reference sequence). The CDR3 DNA reads as TGTGCCAGCAGAAAGCCGTGGGACACTGAGCAGTTCTTC. Its protein product is CASRKPWDTEQFF.

This clonotype has a handful of counts. The chain uses TRBV6-5 and TRBJ2-7; TRBD2 might be the D (6 bases). The V end lost 2 bases, the J end lost 7 bases, and 9 bases lay between the germline ends. The CDR3 loop spans 12 amino acids. In germline, CDR1 is MNHEY, CDR2 SVGAGI. The CDR3 DNA follows: TGTGCCAGCAGTTACATCGGGGGAGAGCAGTACTTC. Protein product: CASSYIGGEQYF.

This rearrangement joins TRBV20-1 to TRBJ2-3; 8 bases fit TRBD2. J gave up 7 bases and V 2 bases, and 11 bases lay outside the gene matches. In germline, CDR1 is DFQATT, CDR2 SNEGSKA (reference sequence). The CDR3 spans 15 residues. The CDR3 sequence: CSARRSGEVLYTQYF. CDR3 in DNA: TGCAGTGCTAGACGTAGCGGGGAGGTCCTGTATACGCAGTATTTT.

This chain joins TRBV7-2 and TRBJ2-3; D unresolved. The germline gives CDR1 SGHTA, CDR2 FQGNSA. The CDR3 spans 12 residues. The V end lost 6 bases, the J end lost 6 bases, and 10 bases lay between the germline ends. The CDR3 region has the DNA TGTGCCAGCAGTATGTCAGGCGATACGCAGTATTTT. Translating gives CASSMSGDTQYF. Full variable domain (missing parts from reference TRBV7-2 and TRBJ2-3): GAGVSQSPSNKVTEKGKDVELRCDPISGHTALYWYRQSLGQGLEFLIYFQGNSAPDKSGLPSDRFSAERTGGSVSTLTIQRTQQEDSAVYLCASSMSGDTQYFGPGTRLTVL.

The rearrangement uses TRBV28 and TRBJ2-7, with no clear D. The germline V gene has CDR1 MDHEN and CDR2 SYDVKM. The CDR3 covers 13 residues. V lost 6 bases and J lost 7, with 16 bases in between. The CDR3 DNA follows: TGTGCCAGCAGCCTCTCGGCAGTGGCGGAGCAGTACTTC. Translating it yields CASSLSAVAEQYF.

The CDR3 coding sequence is TGCAGTGCTAGAGACTGGACTAGCGGGGGCTCCTACAATGAGCAGTTCTTC. Protein sequence: CSARDWTSGGSYNEQFF. This chain links TRBV20-1 with TRBJ2-1, with TRBD2 identical over 13 bases. The CDR3 is 17 residues long. Germline-derived CDR1 and CDR2 are DFQATT and SNEGSKA (reference sequence). Unmatched junction bases numbered 2, after V lost 0 bases and J lost 0 bases.

This clonotype occurred a few times. This rearrangement joins TRBV6-6 to TRBJ2-3; no clear D gene. Germline CDR1 and CDR2: MNHNY and SVGAGI (reference sequence). Trimming shortened V by 10 bases and J by 3 bases, and 8 bases separated the two germline ends. The CDR3 totals 11 residues. CDR3 DNA sequence: TGTGCCACTTCACAGACAGATACGCAGTATTTT. Protein: CATSQTDTQYF.

The table lists this clonotype with a few counts. This chain uses TRBV28 with TRBJ1-1; TRBD1 is a possible D gene (5 bases). V lost 5 bases to trimming and J lost 4 bases, with 14 bases between them. This CDR3 contains 14 residues. CDR1 MDHEN and CDR2 SYDVKM come from the germline V gene. CDR3 in DNA: TGTGCCAGCAGTGGGGGAAGGACGATCACTGAAGCTTTCTTT. Its protein product is CASSGGRTITEAFF.

This clonotype showed up just a few times. The V and J genes are TRBV20-1 and TRBJ2-5, with 7 bases aligning to TRBD2. V lost 2 bases, J lost 5 bases, and 11 bases stayed unmatched. CDR3 length: 15 amino acids. From germline, CDR1 is DFQATT and CDR2 SNEGSKA (reference sequence). DNA for the CDR3: TGCAGTGCTAGAAACGATGGACTCGGGGGGGAGACCCAGTACTTC. It is translated as CSARNDGLGGETQYF.

This clonotype was recorded a few times. V is TRBV29-1 and J is TRBJ2-3; tentative D call: TRBD1 (5 bases). Trimming removed 4 bases from V and 1 base from J, with 9 bases in between. Looked up from germline, CDR1 is SQVTM and CDR2 is ANQGSEA. The CDR3 sequence is 13 residues long. CDR3 protein: CSVVQDRTDTQYF. CDR3 DNA sequence: TGCAGCGTTGTACAGGATCGCACAGATACGCAGTATTTT.

The chain couples TRBV7-8 to TRBJ1-2; D uncertain. The CDR3 has 14 amino acids. V was trimmed by 5 bases and J by 2 bases, leaving 12 bases between them. Germline V lookup: CDR1 SGHVS, CDR2 FQNEAQ. The CDR3: CASSPRQRNYGYTF. Written as DNA, the CDR3 is TGTGCCAGCAGCCCACGACAACGAAACTATGGCTACACCTTC.

This sequence joins TRBV20-1 and TRBJ2-7; 10 bases are a match to TRBD1. With V trimmed by 5 bases and J by 2 bases, 3 bases remained unmatched. Germline-derived CDR1 and CDR2 are DFQATT and SNEGSKA (reference sequence). This CDR3 comprises 13 residues. CDR3 coding DNA: TGCAGTGCTTGGGACAGGGGTACCTACGAGCAGTACTTC. It specifies CSAWDRGTYEQYF.

The J gene is TRBJ2-7, the V gene TRBV28, with TRBD1 identical over 11 bases. Trimming cost V 6 bases and J 4 bases; bases outside gene matches: 5. CDR3 size: 14 residues. Germline V gives CDR1 MDHEN, CDR2 SYDVKM. The CDR3: CASRRTGGCYEQYF. CDR3 nucleotides: TGTGCCAGCAGAAGGACAGGGGGCTGTTACGAGCAGTACTTC.

The chain carries TRBV24-1 and TRBJ1-1, with no clear D. Germline V gene sequence: CDR1 KGHDR, CDR2 SFDVKD. Trimming stripped 12 bases from V and 3 bases from J, with 7 bases between. CDR3 length: 10 amino acids. CDR3: CAAGDTEAFF. As DNA, the CDR3 is TGTGCCGCGGGTGACACTGAAGCTTTCTTT.

This clonotype was counted between two and nine times. The chain carries TRBV28 and TRBJ1-2; 7 nucleotides line up with TRBD1. CDR3 length: 15 residues. CDR1 MDHEN and CDR2 SYDVKM come from the germline V gene. V dropped 5 bases and J dropped 8; count of bases not matched to a gene: 14. DNA for the CDR3: TGTGCCAGCAGTCCAGCGACAGGGTGGTCCCGGGGCTACACCTTC. This encodes CASSPATGWSRGYTF.